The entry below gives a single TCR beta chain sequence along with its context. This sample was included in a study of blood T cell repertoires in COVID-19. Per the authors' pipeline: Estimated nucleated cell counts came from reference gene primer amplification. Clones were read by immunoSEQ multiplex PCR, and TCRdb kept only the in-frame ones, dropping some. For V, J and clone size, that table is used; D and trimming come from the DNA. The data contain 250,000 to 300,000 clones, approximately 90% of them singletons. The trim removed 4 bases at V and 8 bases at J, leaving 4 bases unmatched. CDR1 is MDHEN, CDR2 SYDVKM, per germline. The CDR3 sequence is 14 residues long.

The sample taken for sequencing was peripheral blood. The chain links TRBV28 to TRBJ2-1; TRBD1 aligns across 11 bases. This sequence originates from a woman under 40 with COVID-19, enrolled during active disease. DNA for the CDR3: TGTGCCAGCAGTTCCCGGACAGGGGGCCATGAGCAGTTCTTC. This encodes CASSSRTGGHEQFF.